A selection of T cell receptor beta chains follows, all from one sample in a study of T cell clones after liver transplantation. Method: immunoSEQ multiplex PCR; TCRdb's copy keeps in-frame clones and lacks some. The sample lists approximately 12,000 clones; less than 85% were seen once. The starting material was CD8+ T cells from blood, obtained at the 22-month timepoint. The receptors originated from a human patient who received a liver transplant. Some T cells may be supplied by the graft donor. CDR3s include the opening cysteine and the closing phenylalanine or tryptophan. The size entry is marked missing in some rows and otherwise reads once, few, many or a size class.

abundance,v_gene,j_gene,CDR3aa
once,TRBV7-9,TRBJ2-5,CASSSNRDTQETQYF
.,TRBV7-2,TRBJ2-7,CASSQLLAGTPYEQYF
.,TRBV2,TRBJ2-5,CASHVGREDLGTQYF
.,TRBV10-3,TRBJ2-5,CAISESGGNQETQYF
few,TRBV5-4,TRBJ2-2,CASSYSTGELFF
.,TRBV19,TRBJ2-1,CASSMEGQYNEQFF
.,TRBV6-4,TRBJ1-2,CASSEFSSPGVDYGYTF
.,TRBV27,TRBJ2-7,CASSLSRGQGYEQYF
few,TRBV14,TRBJ2-7,CASSIAYEQYF
.,TRBV10-2,TRBJ1-5,CASSEASPSNQPQHF
.,TRBV9,TRBJ2-5,CASKGDGETQYF
.,TRBV2,TRBJ1-1,CASSEWLRGGTEAFF
.,TRBV29-1,TRBJ2-4,CSVESGLAKNIQYF
large,TRBV7-6,TRBJ2-1,CASSRSSYNEQFF
.,TRBV19,TRBJ1-1,CASKVTGGMNTEAFF
.,TRBV28,TRBJ1-1,CASSWGSSEAFF
.,TRBV4-3,TRBJ2-3,CASSQGPGGRLDTQYF
few,TRBV5-8,TRBJ2-7,CASTTGNEQYF
once,TRBV5-5,TRBJ2-5,CASSPSGEGLHARETQYF
few,TRBV5-1,TRBJ2-7,CASSGQGEFESYEQYF
.,TRBV7-3,TRBJ2-7,CASSLRRDGGPEQYF
.,TRBV5-4,TRBJ2-7,CASSLWGGGSNEQYF
few,TRBV6-5,TRBJ1-3,CASSYDRIGNTIYF
.,TRBV2,TRBJ1-4,CASIRGAATNEKLFF
.,TRBV16,TRBJ2-7,CASSQSGGGEQYF
.,TRBV19,TRBJ2-7,CASSILGTASHEQYF
few,TRBV10-3,TRBJ1-1,CAISEYDSLNTEAFF
many,TRBV6-1,TRBJ2-2,CATLLGENTGELFF
.,TRBV6-6,TRBJ2-7,CAERGTGPNEQYF